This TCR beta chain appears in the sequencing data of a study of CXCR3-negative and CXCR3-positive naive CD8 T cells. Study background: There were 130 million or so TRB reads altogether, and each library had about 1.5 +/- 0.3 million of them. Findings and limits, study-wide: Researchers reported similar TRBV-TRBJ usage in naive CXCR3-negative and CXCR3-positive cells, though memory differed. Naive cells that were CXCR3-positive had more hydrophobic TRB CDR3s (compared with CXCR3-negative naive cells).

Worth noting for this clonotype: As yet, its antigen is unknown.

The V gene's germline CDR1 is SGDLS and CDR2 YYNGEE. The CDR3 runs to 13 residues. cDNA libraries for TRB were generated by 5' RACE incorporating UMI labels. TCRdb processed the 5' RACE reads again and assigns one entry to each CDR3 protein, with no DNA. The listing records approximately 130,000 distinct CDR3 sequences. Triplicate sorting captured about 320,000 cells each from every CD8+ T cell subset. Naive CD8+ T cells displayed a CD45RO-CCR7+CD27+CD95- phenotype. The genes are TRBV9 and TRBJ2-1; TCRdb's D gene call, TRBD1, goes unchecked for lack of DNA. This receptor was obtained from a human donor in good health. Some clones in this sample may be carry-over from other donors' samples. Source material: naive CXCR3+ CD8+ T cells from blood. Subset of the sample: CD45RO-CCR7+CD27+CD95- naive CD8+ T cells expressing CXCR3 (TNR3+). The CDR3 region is CASSVTGSNEQFF.